This T cell receptor beta chain was retrieved from a study of T cells in localized non-small cell lung cancer (dated by TCRdb to 2018 to 2021). Study-level background: Comparing tumors with uninvolved tumor-adjacent lungs, the study looked at the T cell repertoires of approximately 250 patients with early-stage NSCLC. The cohort consisted of a few hundred treatment-naive NSCLC patients whose localized lung tumors had been resected. NSCLC patients had a mean age of roughly 64 years, and more than 120 were male and about 110 female.

The V and J ends are trimmed by 3 bases and 0 bases, leaving 2 bases between them. Measured from the cysteine to the phenylalanine, the CDR3 is 11 residues long. Only the CDR3 region is kept as DNA, spanning 33 bases read in frame from base 1. CDR1 and CDR2 were assigned from the germline V gene (reference sequence) as DFQATT and SNEGSKA. TCR beta CDR3 regions were sequenced from DNA using the immunoSEQ Assay. As for the original processing: To compute T cell density, TCR beta template counts were normalized to usable DNA, which was estimated by amplifying housekeeping genes. Using the preseqR package, richness was estimated by extrapolating to 120,000 templates for tissue samples and 400,000 templates for PBMC samples. Clonality was defined as one minus Pielou's evenness. Tissue-enriched TCRs were identified by differential abundance testing using productive amino-acid clonotypes, minimum total count 5 and alpha 0.1. The Jaccard Index and the Morisita Overlap Index were used to quantify repertoire overlap between compartments. TCR beta CDR3s were clustered by GLIPH together with public tetramer-defined viral CDR3s, and at least three viral sequences plus V-gene enrichment were required for viral motifs. TCRdb provides this immuneACCESS table in a form limited to in-frame rearrangements. Some clones are lacking; in checked studies, under half of them reflect an unresolved V gene, and why the rest are absent is not known. V, J and clone size are taken as reported in that table, and D and trimming were inferred from the DNA itself. The table for this sample lists 70,000 to 75,000 clones; approximately 84% of them were counted only once. 1% to 1.5% of the sample is held by the ten biggest clonotypes.

At diagnosis, peripheral blood, uninvolved tumor-adjacent lung and tumor were collected and were preserved as a mix of fresh-frozen and FFPE material. For TCR repertoire profiling, blood samples were analyzed in the form of peripheral blood mononuclear cells. The investigation overall reported the following: Uninvolved tumor-adjacent lung showed the highest T cell clonality, higher than tumor, which suggests more focused antigenic responses in the uninvolved tumor-adjacent lung. Because the study design was exploratory, TCR variables were selected using unadjusted p-values without false-discovery rate correction. A median of approximately 50 of the top 100 tumor clones turned up in the paired uninvolved adjacent lung, and 25 to 35 of those clones also ranked among the top 100 of that same adjacent lung. Multi-region tumor sequencing was not performed, so intratumor heterogeneity could not be excluded. Higher blood T cell density associated with longer overall survival, while higher adjacent-lung clonality associated with shorter survival.

Regarding this clone: Its antigen is not yet known. No base quality information exists; no much larger clone differs at one position.

This receptor was taken from a female donor aged 60 or older with stage I lung adenocarcinoma. The sample in question was peripheral blood, obtained before any cancer treatment. The chain is encoded by TRBV20-1 joined to TRBJ2-5; confidence is insufficient to name the D gene. The CDR3 reads CSASHQETQYF. The DNA sequence is given as TGCAGTGCTAGTCACCAAGAGACCCAGTACTTC.